The subject of this entry is one T cell receptor (beta chain). What it recognizes is unknown. The sample comes from a study of early stage breast cancer tumors. Across the study: ER+/PR+/HER2- status applied to about 70% of the 16 invasive breast tumors.

Study observations and caveats: Enriched TCRB sequences shared across patients were mostly commonly generated sequences.

Assay used: immunoSEQ multiplex PCR; TCRdb lists only in-frame clones, some missing. The table has several thousand clones, around 67% seen once. Trimming at V came to 4 bases and at J to 4 bases, leaving 7 bases not matched to a gene. Looked up from germline, CDR1 is SGHRS and CDR2 is YFSETQ. The CDR3 sequence is 14 residues long. Sequenced sample: normal breast tissue next to the tumor. This TCR was sampled from a person aged 35-49 years with breast cancer. The rearrangement uses TRBV5-1 and TRBJ1-1; the match to TRBD1 covers 7 bases. The CDR3 nucleotides read TGCGCCAGCAGCCTCGGACAGGTAGCCACTGAAGCTTTCTTT. Protein: CASSLGQVATEAFF.